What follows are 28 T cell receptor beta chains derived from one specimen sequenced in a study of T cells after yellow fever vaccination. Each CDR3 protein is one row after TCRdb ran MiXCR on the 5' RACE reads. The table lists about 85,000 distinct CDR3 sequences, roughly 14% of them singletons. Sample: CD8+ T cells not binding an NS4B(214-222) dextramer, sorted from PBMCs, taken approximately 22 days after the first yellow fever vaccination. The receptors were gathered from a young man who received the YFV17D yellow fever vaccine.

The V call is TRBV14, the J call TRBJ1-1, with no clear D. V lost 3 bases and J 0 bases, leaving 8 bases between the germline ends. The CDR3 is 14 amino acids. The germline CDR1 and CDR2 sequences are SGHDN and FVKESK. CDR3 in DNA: TGTGCCAGCAGCCATAGGACTGTGAACACTGAAGCTTTCTTT. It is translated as CASSHRTVNTEAFF.

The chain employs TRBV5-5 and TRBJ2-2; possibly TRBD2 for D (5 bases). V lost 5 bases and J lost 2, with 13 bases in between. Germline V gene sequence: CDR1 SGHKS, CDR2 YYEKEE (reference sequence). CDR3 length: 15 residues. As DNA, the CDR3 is TGTGCCAGCAGTCCCGCTCGGGGAAACACCGGGGAGCTGTTTTTT. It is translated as CASSPARGNTGELFF.

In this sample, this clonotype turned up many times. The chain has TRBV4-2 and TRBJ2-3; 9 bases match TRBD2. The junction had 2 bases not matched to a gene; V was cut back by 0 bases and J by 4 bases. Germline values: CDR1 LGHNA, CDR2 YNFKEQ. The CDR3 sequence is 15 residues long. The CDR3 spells CASSQERGGPDTQYF. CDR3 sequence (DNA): TGTGCCAGCAGCCAAGAGCGGGGGGGCCCAGATACGCAGTATTTT.

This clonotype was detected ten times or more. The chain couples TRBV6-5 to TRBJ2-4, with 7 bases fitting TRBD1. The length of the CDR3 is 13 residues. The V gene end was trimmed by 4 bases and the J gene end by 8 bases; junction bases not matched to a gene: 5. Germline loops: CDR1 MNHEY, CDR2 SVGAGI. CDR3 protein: CASSLGQGDIQYF. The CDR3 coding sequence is TGTGCCAGCAGTTTGGGGCAGGGGGACATTCAGTACTTC.

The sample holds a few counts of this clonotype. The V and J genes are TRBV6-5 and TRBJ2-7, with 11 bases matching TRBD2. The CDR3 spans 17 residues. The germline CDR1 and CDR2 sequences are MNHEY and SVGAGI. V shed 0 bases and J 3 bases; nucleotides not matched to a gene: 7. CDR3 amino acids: CASSYSTRLAGGYEQYF. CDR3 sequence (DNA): TGTGCCAGCAGTTACTCGACACGGCTAGCGGGGGGCTACGAGCAGTACTTC.

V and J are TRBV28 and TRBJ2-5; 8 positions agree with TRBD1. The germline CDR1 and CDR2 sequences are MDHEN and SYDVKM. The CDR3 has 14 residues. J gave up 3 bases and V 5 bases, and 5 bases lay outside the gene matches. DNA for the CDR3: TGTGCCAGCAGTCAACGGACAGGGAAAGAGACCCAGTACTTC. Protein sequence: CASSQRTGKETQYF.

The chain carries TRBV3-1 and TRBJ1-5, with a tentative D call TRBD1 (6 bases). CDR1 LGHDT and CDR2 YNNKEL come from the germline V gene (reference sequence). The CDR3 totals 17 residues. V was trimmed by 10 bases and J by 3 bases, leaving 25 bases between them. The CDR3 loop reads CANTPPGTHRLNQPQHF. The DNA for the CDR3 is TGTGCCAACACCCCCCCTGGGACACACCGACTCAATCAGCCCCAGCATTTT.

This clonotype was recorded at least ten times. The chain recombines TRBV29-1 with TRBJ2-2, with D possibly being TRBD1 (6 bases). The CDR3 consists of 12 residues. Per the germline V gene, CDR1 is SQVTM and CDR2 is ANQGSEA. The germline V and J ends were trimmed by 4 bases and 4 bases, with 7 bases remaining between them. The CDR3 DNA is TGCAGCGTTGTGGGGGCCACCGGGGAGCTGTTTTTT. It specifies CSVVGATGELFF.

CDR3 DNA: TGTGCCAGCAGCCTAACAATCCACGTCATGAACACTGAAGCTTTCTTT. Translating it yields CASSLTIHVMNTEAFF. The chain recombines TRBV5-5 with TRBJ1-1; D not resolved. This CDR3 is 16 amino acids long. The germline V and J ends were trimmed by 4 bases and 0 bases, with 16 bases remaining between them. Germline CDR1 reads SGHKS; CDR2 reads YYEKEE (reference sequence).

The DNA of the CDR3 is TGTGCCAGCAGCTACTCGGCCCACAGCCAAGAGACCCAGTACTTC. Encoded protein: CASSYSAHSQETQYF. V and J are TRBV7-3 and TRBJ2-5; no definite D call. Germline V lookup: CDR1 SGHTA, CDR2 FQGTGA. The CDR3 extends over 15 amino acids. V lost 4 bases to trimming and J lost 1 base, with 13 bases between them.

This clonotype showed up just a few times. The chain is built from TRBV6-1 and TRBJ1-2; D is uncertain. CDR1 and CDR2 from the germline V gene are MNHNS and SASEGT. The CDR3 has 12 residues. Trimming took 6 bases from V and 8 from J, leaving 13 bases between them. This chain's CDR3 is CASRWVLLGYTF. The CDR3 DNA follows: TGTGCCAGCAGATGGGTTTTGTTGGGCTACACCTTC.

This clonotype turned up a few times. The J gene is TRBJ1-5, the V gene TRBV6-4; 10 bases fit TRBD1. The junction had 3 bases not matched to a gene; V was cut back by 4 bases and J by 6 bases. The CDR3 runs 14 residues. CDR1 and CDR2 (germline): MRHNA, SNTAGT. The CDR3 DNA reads TGTGCCAGCAGTGCGGGACAGGGGATTCAGCCCCAGCATTTT. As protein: CASSAGQGIQPQHF.

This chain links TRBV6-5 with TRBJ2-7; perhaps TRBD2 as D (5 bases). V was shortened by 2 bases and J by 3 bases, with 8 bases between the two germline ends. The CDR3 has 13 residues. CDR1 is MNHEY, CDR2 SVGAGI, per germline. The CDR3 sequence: CASSYGAGYEQYV. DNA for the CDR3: TGTGCCAGCAGTTACGGCGCGGGCTACGAGCAGTACGTC.

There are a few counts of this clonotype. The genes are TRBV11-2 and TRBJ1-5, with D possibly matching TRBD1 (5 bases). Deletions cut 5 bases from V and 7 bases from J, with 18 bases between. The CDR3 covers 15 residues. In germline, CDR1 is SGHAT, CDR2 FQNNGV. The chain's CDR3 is CASSASGSAGQPQHF. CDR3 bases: TGTGCCAGCAGCGCGTCAGGGTCGGCGGGGCAGCCCCAGCATTTT.

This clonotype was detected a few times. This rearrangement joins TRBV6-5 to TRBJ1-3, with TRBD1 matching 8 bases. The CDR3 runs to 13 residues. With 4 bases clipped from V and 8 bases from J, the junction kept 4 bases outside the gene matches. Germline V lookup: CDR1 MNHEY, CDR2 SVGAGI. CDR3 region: CASSLTGVDTIYF. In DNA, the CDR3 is TGTGCCAGCAGTTTGACAGGGGTGGACACCATATATTTT.

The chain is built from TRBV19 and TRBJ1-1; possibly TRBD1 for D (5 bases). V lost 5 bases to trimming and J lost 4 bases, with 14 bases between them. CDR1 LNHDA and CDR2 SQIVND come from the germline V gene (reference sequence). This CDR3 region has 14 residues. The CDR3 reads CASSASRGGTEAFF. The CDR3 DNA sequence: TGTGCCAGTAGTGCCTCGAGGGGAGGCACTGAAGCTTTCTTT.

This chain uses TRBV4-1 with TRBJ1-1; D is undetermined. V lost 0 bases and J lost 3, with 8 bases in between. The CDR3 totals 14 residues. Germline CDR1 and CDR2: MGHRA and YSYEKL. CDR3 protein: CASSQDPGYTEAFF. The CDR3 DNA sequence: TGCGCCAGCAGCCAAGATCCGGGGTACACTGAAGCTTTCTTT.

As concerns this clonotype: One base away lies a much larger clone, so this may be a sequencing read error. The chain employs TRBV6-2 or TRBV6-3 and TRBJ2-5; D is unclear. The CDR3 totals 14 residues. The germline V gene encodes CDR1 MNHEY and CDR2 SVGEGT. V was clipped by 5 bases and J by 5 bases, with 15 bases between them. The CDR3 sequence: CASSTVTVGETQYF. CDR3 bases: TGTGCCAGCAGTACCGTAACGGTAGGGGAGACCCAGTACTTC.

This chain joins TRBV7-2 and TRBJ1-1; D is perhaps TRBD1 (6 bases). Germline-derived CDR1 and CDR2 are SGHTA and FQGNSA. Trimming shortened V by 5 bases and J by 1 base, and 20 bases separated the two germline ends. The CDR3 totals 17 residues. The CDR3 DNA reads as TGTGCCAGCAGCCATTTGTGGGCAGGGGTTAGGAACACTGAAGCTTTCTTT. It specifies CASSHLWAGVRNTEAFF.

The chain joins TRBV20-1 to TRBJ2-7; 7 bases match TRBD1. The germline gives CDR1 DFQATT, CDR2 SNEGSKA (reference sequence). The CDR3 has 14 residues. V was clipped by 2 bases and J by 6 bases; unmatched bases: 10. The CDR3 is CSARIRDRPFEQYF. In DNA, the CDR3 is TGCAGTGCTAGAATCCGGGACAGACCCTTCGAGCAGTACTTC.

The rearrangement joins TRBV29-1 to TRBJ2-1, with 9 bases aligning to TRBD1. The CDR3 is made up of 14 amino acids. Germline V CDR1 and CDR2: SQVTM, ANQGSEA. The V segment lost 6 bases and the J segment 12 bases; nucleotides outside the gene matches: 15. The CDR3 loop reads CSVDRGRDLSVQFF. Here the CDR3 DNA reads TGCAGCGTGGACAGGGGTCGGGATTTGTCCGTGCAGTTCTTC.

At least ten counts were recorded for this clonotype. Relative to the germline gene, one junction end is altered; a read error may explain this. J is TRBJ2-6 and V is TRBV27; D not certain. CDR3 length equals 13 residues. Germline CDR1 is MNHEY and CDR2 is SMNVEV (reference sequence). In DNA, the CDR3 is TGTGCCAGCAGCTTATCTGGGGCCAACGTCCTGACTTTC. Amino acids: CASSLSGANVLTF.

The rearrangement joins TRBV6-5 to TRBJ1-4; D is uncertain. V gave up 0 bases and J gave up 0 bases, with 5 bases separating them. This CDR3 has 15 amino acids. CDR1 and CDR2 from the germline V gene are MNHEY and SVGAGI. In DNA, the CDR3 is TGTGCCAGCAGTTACTCATCCTCAACTAATGAAAAACTGTTTTTT. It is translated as CASSYSSSTNEKLFF.

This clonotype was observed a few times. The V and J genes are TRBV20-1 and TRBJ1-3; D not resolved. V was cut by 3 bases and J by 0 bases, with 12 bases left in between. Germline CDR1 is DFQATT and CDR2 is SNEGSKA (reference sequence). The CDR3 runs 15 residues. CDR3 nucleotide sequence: TGCAGTGCTAGGATAGAGGCCAACTCTGGAAACACCATATATTTT. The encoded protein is CSARIEANSGNTIYF.

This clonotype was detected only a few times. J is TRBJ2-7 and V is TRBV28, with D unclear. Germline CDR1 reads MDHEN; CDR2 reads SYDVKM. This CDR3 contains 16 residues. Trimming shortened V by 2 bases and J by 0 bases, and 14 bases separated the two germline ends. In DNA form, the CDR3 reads TGTGCCAGCAGTTTAGCGCCTTGGCGCTCCTCCTACGAGCAGTACTTC. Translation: CASSLAPWRSSYEQYF.

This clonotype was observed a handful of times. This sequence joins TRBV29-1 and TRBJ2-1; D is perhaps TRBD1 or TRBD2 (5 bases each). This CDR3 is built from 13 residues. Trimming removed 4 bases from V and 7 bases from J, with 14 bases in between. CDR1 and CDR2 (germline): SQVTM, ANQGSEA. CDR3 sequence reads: CSVGGLGDNEQFF. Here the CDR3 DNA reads TGCAGCGTTGGAGGGTTGGGGGATAATGAGCAGTTCTTC.

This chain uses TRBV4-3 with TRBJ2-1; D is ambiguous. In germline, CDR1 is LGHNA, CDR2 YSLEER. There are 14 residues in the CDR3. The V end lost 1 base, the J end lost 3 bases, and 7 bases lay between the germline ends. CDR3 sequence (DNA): TGCGCCAGCAGCCAAGTTGGGGACTACAATGAGCAGTTCTTC. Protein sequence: CASSQVGDYNEQFF.

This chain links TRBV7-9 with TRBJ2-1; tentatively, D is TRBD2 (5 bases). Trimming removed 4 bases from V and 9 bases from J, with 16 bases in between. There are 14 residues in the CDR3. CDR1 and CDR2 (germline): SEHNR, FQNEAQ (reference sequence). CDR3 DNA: TGTGCCAGCAGCTCCCAGAGGGCTTTCGGTGAGCAGTTCTTC. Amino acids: CASSSQRAFGEQFF.